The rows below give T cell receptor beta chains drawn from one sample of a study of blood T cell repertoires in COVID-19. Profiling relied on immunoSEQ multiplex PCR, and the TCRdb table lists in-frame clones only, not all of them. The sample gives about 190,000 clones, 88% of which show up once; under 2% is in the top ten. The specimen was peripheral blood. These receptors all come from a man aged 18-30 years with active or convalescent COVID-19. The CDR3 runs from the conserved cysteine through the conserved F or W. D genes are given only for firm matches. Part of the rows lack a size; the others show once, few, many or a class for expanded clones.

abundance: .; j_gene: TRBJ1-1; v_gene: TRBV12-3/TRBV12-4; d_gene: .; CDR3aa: CASSLVANTEAFF; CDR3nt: TGTGCCAGCAGTTTAGTAGCGAACACTGAAGCTTTCTTT
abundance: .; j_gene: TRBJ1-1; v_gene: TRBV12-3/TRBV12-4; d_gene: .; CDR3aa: CASSPSTEAFF; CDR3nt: TGTGCCAGCAGTCCGAGTACTGAAGCTTTCTTT
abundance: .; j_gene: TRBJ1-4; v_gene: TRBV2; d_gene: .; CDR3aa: CASSPETGPGKLFF; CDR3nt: TGTGCCAGCAGTCCTGAAACAGGTCCCGGAAAACTGTTTTTT
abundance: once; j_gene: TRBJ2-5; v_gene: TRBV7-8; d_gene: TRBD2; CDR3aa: CASSSWGGGETQYF; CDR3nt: TGTGCCAGCAGCTCCTGGGGGGGAGGGGAGACCCAGTACTTC
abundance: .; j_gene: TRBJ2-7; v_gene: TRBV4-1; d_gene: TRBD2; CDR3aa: CASSRTSGNYEQYF; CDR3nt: TGCGCCAGCAGCCGGACTAGCGGGAACTACGAGCAGTACTTC
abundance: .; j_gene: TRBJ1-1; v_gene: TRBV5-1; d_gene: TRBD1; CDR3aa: CASSVPTGFGGEAFF; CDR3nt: TGCGCCAGCAGCGTACCGACAGGGTTTGGCGGTGAAGCTTTCTTT
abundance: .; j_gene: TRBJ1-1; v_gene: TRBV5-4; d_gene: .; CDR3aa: CASSLETANVAFF; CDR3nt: TGTGCCAGCAGCTTGGAGACAGCAAATGTAGCTTTCTTT
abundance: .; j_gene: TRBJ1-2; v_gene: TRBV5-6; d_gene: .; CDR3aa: CASSLFAREDYGYTF; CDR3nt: TGTGCCAGCAGCTTATTTGCCAGGGAGGACTATGGCTACACCTTC
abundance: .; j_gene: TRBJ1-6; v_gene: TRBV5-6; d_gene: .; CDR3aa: CASSLGASSYNSPLHF; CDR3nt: TGTGCCAGCAGCTTGGGCGCGAGCTCCTATAATTCACCCCTCCACTTT
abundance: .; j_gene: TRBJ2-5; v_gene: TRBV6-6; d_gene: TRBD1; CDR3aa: CASSQGTGEQETQYF; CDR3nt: TGTGCCAGCAGTCAGGGGACAGGGGAACAAGAGACCCAGTACTTC
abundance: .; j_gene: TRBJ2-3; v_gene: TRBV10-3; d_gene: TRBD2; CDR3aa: CAISELAGGTDTQYF; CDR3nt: TGTGCCATCAGTGAGTTAGCGGGAGGGACAGATACGCAGTATTTT
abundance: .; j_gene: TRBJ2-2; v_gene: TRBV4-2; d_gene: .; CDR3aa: CASSQDRNSGTGELFF; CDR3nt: TGTGCCAGCAGCCAAGATCGTAACAGTGGGACCGGGGAGCTGTTTTTT
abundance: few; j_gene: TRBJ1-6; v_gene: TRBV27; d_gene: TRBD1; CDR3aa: CASSSTGTGYSPLHF; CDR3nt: TGTGCCAGCAGTTCAACCGGGACAGGGTACTCACCCCTCCACTTT
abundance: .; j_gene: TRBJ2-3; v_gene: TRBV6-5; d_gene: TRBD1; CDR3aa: CASRDRVGADTQYF; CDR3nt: TGTGCCAGCAGGGACAGGGTTGGAGCAGATACGCAGTATTTT
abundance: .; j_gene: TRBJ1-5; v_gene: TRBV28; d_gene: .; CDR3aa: CASSLAVSNQPQHF; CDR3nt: TGTGCCAGCAGTTTGGCGGTCAGCAATCAGCCCCAGCATTTT
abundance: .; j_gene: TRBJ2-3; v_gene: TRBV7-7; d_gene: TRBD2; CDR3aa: CASSSGGDDTQYF; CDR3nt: TGTGCTAGCTCCTCGGGGGGAGATGATACGCAGTATTTT
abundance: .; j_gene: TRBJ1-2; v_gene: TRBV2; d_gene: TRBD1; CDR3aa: CASSDPDRVRYGYTF; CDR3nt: TGTGCCAGCAGTGACCCGGACAGGGTTAGGTATGGCTACACCTTC
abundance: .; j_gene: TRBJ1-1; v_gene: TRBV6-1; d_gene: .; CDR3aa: CASSELGGSEAFF; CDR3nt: TGTGCCAGCAGTGAATTGGGAGGAAGTGAAGCTTTCTTT
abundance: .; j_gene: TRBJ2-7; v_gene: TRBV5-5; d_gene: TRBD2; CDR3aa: CASSGDSTSRYEQYF; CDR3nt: TGTGCCAGCAGCGGAGATTCGACTAGCCGGTACGAGCAGTACTTC
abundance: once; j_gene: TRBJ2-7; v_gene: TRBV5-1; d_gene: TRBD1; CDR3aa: CASSWGTGGQMDEQYF; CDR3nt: TGCGCCAGCAGCTGGGGGACAGGCGGACAGATGGACGAGCAGTACTTC
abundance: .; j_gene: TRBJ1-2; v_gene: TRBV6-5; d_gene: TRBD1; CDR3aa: CASSRQGVFNYGYTF; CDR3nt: TGTGCCAGCAGCAGACAGGGAGTTTTTAACTATGGCTACACCTTC
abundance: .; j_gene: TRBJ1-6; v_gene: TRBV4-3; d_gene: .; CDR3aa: CASSQVFRESPLHF; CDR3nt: TGCGCCAGCAGCCAAGTCTTCAGGGAATCACCCCTCCACTTT
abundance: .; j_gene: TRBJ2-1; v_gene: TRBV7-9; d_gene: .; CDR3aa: CASSFEGVSYNEQFF; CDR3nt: TGTGCCAGCAGCTTCGAGGGTGTCTCCTACAATGAGCAGTTCTTC
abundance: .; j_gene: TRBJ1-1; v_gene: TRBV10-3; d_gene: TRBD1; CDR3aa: CATTDRDNTEAFF; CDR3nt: TGTGCCACTACGGACAGGGATAACACTGAAGCTTTCTTT
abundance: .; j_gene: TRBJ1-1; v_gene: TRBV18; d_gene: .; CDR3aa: CASSPGWTDTEAFF; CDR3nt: TGTGCCAGCTCCCCGGGGTGGACAGACACTGAAGCTTTCTTT
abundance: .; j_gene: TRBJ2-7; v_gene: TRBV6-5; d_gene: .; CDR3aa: CASTPGTGLYNEQYF; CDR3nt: TGTGCCAGCACTCCAGGCACAGGGCTGTATAACGAGCAGTACTTC
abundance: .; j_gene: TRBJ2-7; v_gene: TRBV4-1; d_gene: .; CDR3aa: CASSHTQGPEQYF; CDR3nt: TGCGCCAGCAGCCACACACAGGGACCCGAGCAGTACTTC
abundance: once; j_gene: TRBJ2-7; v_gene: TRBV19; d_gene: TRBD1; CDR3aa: CASSQGQATYEQYF; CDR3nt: TGTGCCAGTAGCCAGGGACAGGCTACCTACGAGCAGTACTTC
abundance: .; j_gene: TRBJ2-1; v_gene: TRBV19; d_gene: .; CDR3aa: CASSIQREQFF; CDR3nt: TGTGCCAGTAGTATCCAACGGGAGCAGTTCTTC
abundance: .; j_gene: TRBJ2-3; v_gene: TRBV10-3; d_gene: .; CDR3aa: CAISEGRAGDTQYF; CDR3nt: TGTGCCATCAGTGAGGGCAGGGCCGGAGATACGCAGTATTTT
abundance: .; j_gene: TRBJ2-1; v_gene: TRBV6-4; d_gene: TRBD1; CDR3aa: CASSDTTGVSYNEQFF; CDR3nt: TGTGCCAGCAGTGACACAACAGGGGTGTCCTACAATGAGCAGTTCTTC
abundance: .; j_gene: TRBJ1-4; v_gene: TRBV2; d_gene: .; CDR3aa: CASSESEKLFF; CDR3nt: TGTGCCAGCAGTGAGAGTGAAAAACTGTTTTTT
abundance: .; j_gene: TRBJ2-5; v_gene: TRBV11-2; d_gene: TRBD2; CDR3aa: CASRLGTMAETQYF; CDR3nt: TGTGCCAGCAGGCTCGGGACTATGGCTGAGACCCAGTACTTC
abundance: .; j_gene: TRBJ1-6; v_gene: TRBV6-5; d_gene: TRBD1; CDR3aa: CASRNPGGASPLHF; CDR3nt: TGTGCCAGCAGAAATCCAGGGGGCGCTTCACCCCTCCACTTT
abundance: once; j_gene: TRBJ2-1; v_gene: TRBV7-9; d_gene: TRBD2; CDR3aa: CASSADIAGGYNEQFF; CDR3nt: TGTGCCAGCAGCGCCGATATAGCGGGAGGTTACAATGAGCAGTTCTTC
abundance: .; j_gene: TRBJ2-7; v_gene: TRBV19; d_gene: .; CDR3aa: CASSIGSSYEQYF; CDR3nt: TGTGCCAGTAGTATCGGTAGCTCCTACGAGCAGTACTTC
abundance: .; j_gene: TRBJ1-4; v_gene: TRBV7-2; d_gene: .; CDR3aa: CASSLGIQREKLFF; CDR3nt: TGTGCCAGCAGCTTAGGTATACAGAGAGAAAAACTGTTTTTT
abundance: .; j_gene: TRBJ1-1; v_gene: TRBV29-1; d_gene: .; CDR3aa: CSVGARGGTEAFF; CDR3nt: TGCAGCGTGGGGGCTAGGGGCGGCACTGAAGCTTTCTTT
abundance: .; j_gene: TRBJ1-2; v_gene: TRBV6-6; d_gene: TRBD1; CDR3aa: CASLGGQVNYGYTF; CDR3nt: TGTGCCAGCCTCGGAGGACAGGTTAACTATGGCTACACCTTC
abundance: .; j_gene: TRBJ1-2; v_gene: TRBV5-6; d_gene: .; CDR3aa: CASSGDPRQRYGYTF; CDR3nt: TGTGCCAGCAGCGGTGACCCCCGGCAGCGCTATGGCTACACCTTC
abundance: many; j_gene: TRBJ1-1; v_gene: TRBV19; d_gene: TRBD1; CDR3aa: CASSRDRPPNTEAFF; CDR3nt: TGTGCCAGTAGCCGGGACAGGCCTCCGAACACTGAAGCTTTCTTT
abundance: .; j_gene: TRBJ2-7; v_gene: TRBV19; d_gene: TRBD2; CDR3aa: CASSASGDYEQYF; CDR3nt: TGTGCCAGTAGTGCTAGCGGAGACTACGAGCAGTACTTC
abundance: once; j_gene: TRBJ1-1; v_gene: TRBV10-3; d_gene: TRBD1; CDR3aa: CAISESRVTGSHTEAFF; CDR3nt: TGTGCCATCAGTGAGTCTCGTGTGACAGGGTCGCACACTGAAGCTTTCTTT
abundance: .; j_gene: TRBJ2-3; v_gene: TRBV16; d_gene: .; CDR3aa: CASSRRGARGGTDTQYF; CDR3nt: TGTGCCAGCAGTCGAAGAGGTGCTAGAGGAGGCACAGATACGCAGTATTTT
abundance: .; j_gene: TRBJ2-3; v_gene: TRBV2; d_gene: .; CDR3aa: CASRLRQNTDTQYF; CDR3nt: TGTGCCAGCAGACTCCGACAGAACACAGATACGCAGTATTTT
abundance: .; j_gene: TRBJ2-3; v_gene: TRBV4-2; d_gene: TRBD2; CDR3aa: CASSLAGTSVPDTQYF; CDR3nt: TGTGCCAGCAGCCTAGCCGGGACTAGCGTCCCAGATACGCAGTATTTT
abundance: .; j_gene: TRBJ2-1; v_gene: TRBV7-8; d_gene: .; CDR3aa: CASSLASSSNEQFF; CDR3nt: TGTGCCAGCAGCTTAGCGTCGAGTAGCAATGAGCAGTTCTTC
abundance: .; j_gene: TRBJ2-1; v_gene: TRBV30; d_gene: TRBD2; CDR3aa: CAGSGGAWNEQFF; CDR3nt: TGTGCCGGGAGCGGGGGGGCCTGGAATGAGCAGTTCTTC
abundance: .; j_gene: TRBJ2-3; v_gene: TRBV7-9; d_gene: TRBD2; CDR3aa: CASSPGEGKSDTQYF; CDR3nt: TGTGCCAGCAGCCCGGGGGAGGGAAAATCGGATACGCAGTATTTT